This TCR beta chain was obtained from a study of PD-1 blockade in classical Hodgkin lymphoma. Time point indicated: cycle 4 day 1 (C4D1), after more than five weeks of nivolumab. Every patient experienced relapse after autologous stem cell transplantation, and brentuximab vedotin exposure varied. CD4+ T cells were purified from thawed PBMCs by magnetic negative selection. Clones were sequenced by immunoSEQ multiplex PCR, and TCRdb holds only the in-frame ones, with some missing. The sample consists of fewer than 40,000 clones, roughly 80% of them appearing once. Worth noting for this clone: Its specificity is not known.

Study conclusions and caveats: The study found that TCR diversity rose significantly by C4D1 in CD4+ but not CD8+ cells.

The CDR3 covers 15 residues. Deletions cut 0 bases from V and 3 bases from J, with 10 bases between. CDR1 is SSHAT, CDR2 FNYEAQ, per germline (reference sequence). The clonotype comes from a human donor with classical Hodgkin lymphoma. The genes are TRBV7-7 and TRBJ2-3; a weak D match, TRBD2 (7 bases). The sample here was CD4+ T cells from blood, taken before the fourth cycle of nivolumab. The CDR3 DNA follows: TGTGCCAGCAGCTTAGCGGGGGGGCCAACAGATACGCAGTATTTT. It codes for CASSLAGGPTDTQYF.